A selection of T cell receptor beta chains follows, all from one sample in a study of cytomegalovirus exposure and HLA in healthy donors. TCRdb's table, derived via immunoSEQ multiplex PCR, lists solely in-frame clones and lacks some. The top ten clones hold approximately 2.9% of a sample with roughly 200,000 clones, more than 65% of them seen once. The sequencing sample was made of PBMCs. The source is a female donor in good health and CMV-seronegative. CDR3s leave out the opening cysteine and the closing phenylalanine or tryptophan.

j_call: TRBJ2-2
v_call: TRBV25-1
cdr3_aa: ASSARSNTGELF

j_call: TRBJ2-3
v_call: TRBV7-8
cdr3_aa: ASSESTNLGDTQY

j_call: TRBJ2-7
v_call: TRBV30
cdr3_aa: AWSVLGDRPSEQY

j_call: TRBJ2-7
v_call: TRBV6-1
cdr3_aa: ASGNIGGSYEQY

j_call: TRBJ2-7
v_call: TRBV30
cdr3_aa: AWSVWAASYEQY

j_call: TRBJ1-1
v_call: TRBV13
cdr3_aa: ASSLGYGGWGEAF

j_call: TRBJ2-5
v_call: TRBV7-3
cdr3_aa: ASSQSGSGLETQY

j_call: TRBJ2-5
v_call: TRBV7-2
cdr3_aa: ASSLESGGVGETQY

j_call: TRBJ1-4
v_call: TRBV28
cdr3_aa: ASSLLGTGVDEKLF

j_call: TRBJ2-3
v_call: TRBV27
cdr3_aa: ASSLSLLGVETDTQY

j_call: TRBJ1-1
v_call: TRBV7-3
cdr3_aa: ASKTATNTEAF

j_call: TRBJ2-7
v_call: TRBV7-2
cdr3_aa: ASSLRGPGYEQY

j_call: TRBJ1-1
v_call: TRBV9
cdr3_aa: ASSPRRQMNTEAF

j_call: TRBJ1-5
v_call: TRBV5-6
cdr3_aa: ASSIRTVSNQPQH

j_call: TRBJ2-5
v_call: TRBV7-2
cdr3_aa: ASSLRDRGGETQY

j_call: TRBJ1-2
v_call: TRBV7-6
cdr3_aa: ASSEDGTVYGYT

j_call: TRBJ2-7
v_call: TRBV28
cdr3_aa: ASSASRQGLSYEQY

j_call: TRBJ1-2
v_call: TRBV28
cdr3_aa: ASSSGQGVLMIGYT

j_call: TRBJ1-1
v_call: TRBV2
cdr3_aa: ASSQNSPTGSNTEAF

j_call: TRBJ2-1
v_call: TRBV6-1
cdr3_aa: ASSELGLAGPQF

j_call: TRBJ1-1
v_call: TRBV2
cdr3_aa: ASSPRSRFYTEAF

j_call: TRBJ1-5
v_call: TRBV7-8
cdr3_aa: ASTYGSKRGQPQH

j_call: TRBJ2-7
v_call: TRBV6-6
cdr3_aa: ASSLGHYEQY

j_call: TRBJ1-2
v_call: TRBV7-8
cdr3_aa: ASSLVPPGDYGYT

j_call: TRBJ1-1
v_call: TRBV6-5
cdr3_aa: ASSYYGRGTEAF

j_call: TRBJ2-3
v_call: TRBV7-2
cdr3_aa: ASSTRLAGNTDTQY

j_call: TRBJ2-5
v_call: TRBV25-1
cdr3_aa: ASSEVGVVETQY

j_call: TRBJ2-6
v_call: TRBV19
cdr3_aa: ASIQTGGLSGANVLT

j_call: TRBJ2-4
v_call: TRBV2
cdr3_aa: ASSQLTPGDIQY

j_call: TRBJ2-6
v_call: TRBV6-4
cdr3_aa: ASSVQGGSGANVLT

j_call: TRBJ2-1
v_call: TRBV4-3
cdr3_aa: ASSQSKEAYYNEQF

j_call: TRBJ1-2
v_call: TRBV6-5
cdr3_aa: ASSYSTFGEGYGYT

j_call: TRBJ2-2
v_call: TRBV9
cdr3_aa: ASSVSTSGGTGELF

j_call: TRBJ2-3
v_call: TRBV5-1
cdr3_aa: ASSLYGDTQY

j_call: TRBJ2-1
v_call: TRBV7-6
cdr3_aa: ASSLVAGSSYNEQF

j_call: TRBJ2-2
v_call: TRBV30
cdr3_aa: AWSVLQGNTGELF

j_call: TRBJ2-3
v_call: TRBV27
cdr3_aa: ASSSDRGRADTQY

j_call: TRBJ1-4
v_call: TRBV7-9
cdr3_aa: ASRDRQGSATNEKLF

j_call: TRBJ2-5
v_call: TRBV10-1
cdr3_aa: ASSSSAWGGRETQY

j_call: TRBJ2-3
v_call: TRBV5-1
cdr3_aa: ASSLLQGSTDTQY

j_call: TRBJ1-1
v_call: TRBV30
cdr3_aa: AWSRGTGRGGVVNTEAF

j_call: TRBJ2-5
v_call: TRBV6-1
cdr3_aa: ASSELRWGEGGEETQY

j_call: TRBJ1-3
v_call: TRBV5-1
cdr3_aa: ASSFISGNTIY

j_call: TRBJ2-1
v_call: TRBV27
cdr3_aa: ASSPIGTSGYNEQF

j_call: TRBJ2-1
v_call: TRBV25-1
cdr3_aa: ASSEQGRDEQF

j_call: TRBJ2-2
v_call: TRBV7-8
cdr3_aa: ASTPTGNTGELF

j_call: TRBJ1-5
v_call: TRBV21-1
cdr3_aa: ASSKVGRDNQPQH

j_call: TRBJ1-5
v_call: TRBV9
cdr3_aa: ASAVGGGFNQPQH

j_call: TRBJ1-1
v_call: TRBV29-1
cdr3_aa: SSRTGGGANTEAF

j_call: TRBJ1-4
v_call: TRBV18
cdr3_aa: ASSPAASATNEKLF